Presented here are 27 T cell receptor beta chains from one specimen sequenced in a study of CXCR3-negative and CXCR3-positive naive CD8 T cells. It was by 5' RACE with UMI labels that the TRB cDNA libraries were prepared. With the 5' RACE reads reprocessed, TCRdb shows one record per CDR3 protein and no DNA. The table lists approximately 56,000 distinct CDR3 sequences. Sequencing input: memory CD8+ T cells from blood. The receptors stem from a human donor in good health. Some clones in this sample may be carry-over from other donors' samples.

The rearrangement joins TRBV5-5 to TRBJ2-2; TCRdb's D gene call, TRBD2, goes unchecked for lack of DNA. CDR1 is SGHKS, CDR2 YYEKEE, per germline (reference sequence). This CDR3 is 17 amino acids long. The CDR3 spells CASSLVLAGRFTGELFF.

The J gene is TRBJ2-5, the V gene TRBV6-1; TCRdb's D call of TRBD2 is untestable without DNA. The germline V gene has CDR1 MNHNS and CDR2 SASEGT. The CDR3 totals 16 residues. The CDR3 reads CASSEASGGGLETQYF.

The chain combines TRBV29-1 with TRBJ2-3; TCRdb reports TRBD1, a call that lacks DNA to check it against. This CDR3 is built from 14 residues. The germline gives CDR1 SQVTM, CDR2 ANQGSEA. CDR3: CSVDPGTGEDTQYF.

The rearrangement uses TRBV29-1 and TRBJ2-3. CDR1 and CDR2 from the germline V gene are SQVTM and ANQGSEA. The CDR3 covers 15 residues. The CDR3 protein is CSVVRPIPPPDTQYF.

CDR3: CASRQGVNTEAFF. V gene TRBV12-3 or TRBV12-4 combines with J gene TRBJ1-1; TCRdb's assignment of TRBD1 cannot be checked, as there is no DNA. The CDR3 length is 13 residues.

The chain links TRBV7-9 to TRBJ1-5; the TCRdb D gene call, TRBD1, has no DNA to confirm it. The CDR3 runs to 14 residues. The germline V gene has CDR1 SEHNR and CDR2 FQNEAQ (reference sequence). The CDR3 protein is CASSLGGLGQPQHF.

This rearrangement joins TRBV12-3 or TRBV12-4 to TRBJ2-5; TCRdb gives TRBD2 as the D gene, but with no DNA this cannot be confirmed. This CDR3 region has 19 residues. CDR3 amino acids: CASSSGAGVLSEVQETQYF.

The genes are TRBV7-6 and TRBJ1-2. The CDR3 has 13 residues. Germline assignment: CDR1 SGHVS and CDR2 FNYEAQ. CDR3: CASSPDGTDGYTF.

The chain recombines TRBV18 with TRBJ1-5; checking the TCRdb D call of TRBD1 is not possible without DNA. The CDR3 contains 14 residues. Germline V gene sequence: CDR1 KGHSH, CDR2 LQKENI. CDR3 loop: CASSPYRSNQPQHF.

The chain joins TRBV28 to TRBJ2-5. There are 13 residues in the CDR3. In germline, CDR1 is MDHEN, CDR2 SYDVKM. This CDR3 is CASSLGTPETQYF.

The chain has TRBV4-1 and TRBJ1-2. The CDR3 has 16 residues. CDR1 is MGHRA and CDR2 is YSYEKL in the germline V gene. CDR3 region: CASSLRGGRRPSGYTF.

The V gene is TRBV20-1, the J gene TRBJ1-1. The germline V gene encodes CDR1 DFQATT and CDR2 SNEGSKA (reference sequence). There are 15 residues in the CDR3. The CDR3: CSARDIVGIDTEAFF.

The genes are TRBV28 and TRBJ1-1; absent DNA, TCRdb's TRBD1 call cannot be checked. The CDR3 extends over 14 amino acids. The V gene's germline CDR1 is MDHEN and CDR2 SYDVKM. The CDR3 sequence is CASSFTGSDTEAFF.

This rearrangement joins TRBV21-1 to TRBJ1-4; lacking DNA, the TRBD1 call made by TCRdb goes unchecked. TRBV21-1 is designated a pseudogene. The CDR3 is made up of 15 amino acids. This chain's CDR3 is CASSKERGPNEKLFF.

V gene TRBV18 combines with J gene TRBJ2-1. CDR3 length equals 11 residues. Germline V gene lookup returns CDR1 KGHSH and CDR2 LQKENI. CDR3 protein: CASLAYNEQFF.

The chain is built from TRBV29-1 and TRBJ2-1; the D gene TCRdb calls, TRBD2, cannot be checked with no DNA. Germline V CDR1 and CDR2: SQVTM, ANQGSEA. The CDR3 extends over 14 amino acids. The CDR3 reads CSVEGEVDLNEQFF.

The chain employs TRBV19 and TRBJ2-2; TCRdb designates TRBD1, a call that cannot be tested without DNA. The CDR3 spans 15 residues. CDR1 is LNHDA and CDR2 is SQIVND in the germline V gene (reference sequence). The CDR3 protein is CASSQGQGRAGELFF.

The gene calls are TRBV29-1 and TRBJ1-1; TCRdb's D gene call, TRBD1, goes unchecked for lack of DNA. The length of the CDR3 is 14 residues. Germline V gene sequence: CDR1 SQVTM, CDR2 ANQGSEA. This CDR3 reads CSVEDRAGENEAFF.

CDR3: CASSTLPPLGDTQYF. This chain uses TRBV28 with TRBJ2-3; the TCRdb call, TRBD1, lacks DNA for checking. The germline gives CDR1 MDHEN, CDR2 SYDVKM. The CDR3 loop spans 15 amino acids.

The chain recombines TRBV29-1 with TRBJ2-7; TCRdb designates TRBD2, a call that cannot be tested without DNA. Germline CDR1 is SQVTM and CDR2 is ANQGSEA. The CDR3 has 14 amino acids. CDR3 protein: CSVETSGSSYEQYF.

The chain uses TRBV12-3 or TRBV12-4 and TRBJ2-2; TCRdb selects TRBD1, and the lack of DNA leaves this call unchecked. CDR3 length: 18 residues. The CDR3 protein is CASSSAGTGDPNTGELFF.

This chain uses TRBV28 with TRBJ2-7. The CDR3 runs 16 residues. The V gene's germline CDR1 is MDHEN and CDR2 SYDVKM. This CDR3 is CASSLWVGGSSYEQYF. Full variable domain (missing parts from reference TRBV28 and TRBJ2-7): DVKVTQSSRYLVKRTGEKVFLECVQDMDHENMFWYRQDPGLGLRLIYFSYDVKMKEKGDIPEGYSVSREKKERFSLILESASTNQTSMYLCASSLWVGGSSYEQYFGPGTRLTVT.

The chain links TRBV6-6 to TRBJ2-1; the D call from TCRdb, TRBD1, cannot be confirmed without DNA. Per the germline V gene, CDR1 is MNHNY and CDR2 is SVGAGI (reference sequence). This CDR3 comprises 18 residues. The CDR3 region is CASRQETAGGAASDEQFF.

The chain couples TRBV27 to TRBJ1-5; TCRdb selects TRBD1, and the lack of DNA leaves this call unchecked. This CDR3 contains 15 residues. From germline, CDR1 is MNHEY and CDR2 SMNVEV (reference sequence). CDR3 loop: CATAGTGPSNQPQHF.

CDR3 in amino acids: CSVEASSGTGEVEQFF. This chain links TRBV29-1 with TRBJ2-1; the TCRdb call, TRBD2, lacks DNA for checking. The germline V gene has CDR1 SQVTM and CDR2 ANQGSEA. The CDR3 totals 16 residues.

J is TRBJ1-2 and V is TRBV29-1. The CDR3 has 13 amino acids. Per germline, CDR1 SQVTM and CDR2 ANQGSEA. This CDR3 reads CSSLPILGYGYTF.

This chain uses TRBV9 with TRBJ2-7; with no DNA, the TCRdb D assignment of TRBD1 cannot be verified. The CDR3 runs to 13 residues. Per germline, CDR1 SGDLS and CDR2 YYNGEE. The CDR3 sequence: CASSVGDRPEQYF. The complete variable domain, with remaining parts taken from reference TRBV9 and TRBJ2-7, reads DSGVTQTPKHLITATGQRVTLRCSPRSGDLSVYWYQQSLDQGLQFLIQYYNGEERAKGNILERFSAQQFPDLHSELNLSSLELGDSALYFCASSVGDRPEQYFGPGTRLTVT.